This T cell receptor beta chain emerged from a study of T-cell reconstitution after alpha-beta-depleted transplantation in children. Preparing the TCRbeta library involved the use of unique molecular identifiers. TCRdb independently ran MiXCR on the PCR reads; one entry per CDR3 protein. The repertoire holds hundreds of thousands of distinct CDR3 sequences, with about 18% as singletons. The table lists this clonotype with a few counts. The V gene end was trimmed by 4 bases and the J gene end by 6 bases; junction bases not matched to a gene: 9. The CDR3 covers 16 residues. Germline V CDR1 and CDR2: LGHDT, YNNKEL (reference sequence).

The sequence came from a human donor who donated a stem cell graft to a child with acute lymphoblastic leukemia. The chain couples TRBV3-1 to TRBJ2-7; 13 bases line up with TRBD2. Material: PBMCs from the stem cell graft donor, obtained from the stem cell graft. DNA of the CDR3: TGTGCCAGCAGCCGTAGGACTAGCGGGGGCCCCCTCGAGCAGTACTTC. Translated, it gives CASSRRTSGGPLEQYF.